The entry below gives a single T cell receptor (beta chain) sequence along with its context. The ends lost 3 bases at V and 11 bases at J; junction bases unmatched: 1. From germline, CDR1 is MGHDK and CDR2 SYGVNS. The CDR3 is 12 amino acids. The data originate from a study of T cell changes during pregnancy in multiple sclerosis. This table comes from immunoSEQ multiplex PCR, and its TCRdb copy is limited to in-frame clones, with some not included. Here the sample spans about 39,000 clones, approximately 90% being singletons. Sequenced material: CD4+ T cells from peripheral blood mononuclear cells, taken in the first trimester of pregnancy. This chain joins TRBV25-1 and TRBJ1-4, with TRBD1 identical over 9 bases. This receptor was identified in a female donor in good health, enrolled as a control in a pregnancy study. CDR3: CASSDGTGKLFF. The CDR3 nucleotides are TGTGCCAGCAGTGATGGGACAGGGAAACTGTTTTTT.